This is a list of T cell receptor beta chains from one sample in a study of CD8 T cells in ankylosing spondylitis. TCRdb reanalysed the 5' RACE reads using MiXCR and keeps one entry per CDR3 protein. The table lists 200,000 to 250,000 distinct CDR3 sequences, about 18% of them singletons, with roughly 42% in the top ten. The specimen was blood, either unsorted or a sorted T cell fraction (not recorded which). Receptor source: a male donor with ankylosing spondylitis. Each CDR3 is given with its conserved first and last residue. Fields, in order: clone size, J gene, V gene, D gene, CDR3 DNA, CDR3 protein. D genes are given only for firm matches. Size is stated for part of the rows, as once, few or many counts, or as a class when the clone is expanded.

>NA|TRBJ2-7|TRBV11-2|NA
TGTGCCAGCAGCCCTTCCCGGAGTCCCTACGAGCAGTACTTC
CASSPSRSPYEQYF
>few|TRBJ1-6|TRBV7-3|NA
TGTGCCAGCAGCTTATTTTCGAGGGGGGTCCCACCCCTCCACTTT
CASSLFSRGVPPLHF
>few|TRBJ1-1|TRBV7-9|NA
TGTGCCAGCAGCCCCTACAGGGATACCACTGAAGCTTTCTTT
CASSPYRDTTEAFF
>NA|TRBJ1-1|TRBV11-1|NA
TGTGCCAGCAGCTTAGTTGGCCCTACGCGAGCTTTCTTT
CASSLVGPTRAFF
>few|TRBJ1-4|TRBV25-1|NA
TGTGCCAGCAGTGACCTAGCGGACCCTTGGAGTGAAAAACTGTTTTTT
CASSDLADPWSEKLFF
>many|TRBJ2-7|TRBV12-3/TRBV12-4|NA
TGTGCCAGCAGTTTAGGAGGGGTTAACAACGAGCAGTACTTC
CASSLGGVNNEQYF
>NA|TRBJ2-5|TRBV4-1|NA
TGCGCCAGCAGCCACGACCGGGACCAAGAGACCCAGTACTTC
CASSHDRDQETQYF
>NA|TRBJ2-3|TRBV9|NA
TGTGCCAGCAGCCGTTATCAGGGGACGATAGAAGTTGGAAGGACAGATACGCAGTATTTT
CASSRYQGTIEVGRTDTQYF
>many|TRBJ1-1|TRBV4-1|NA
TGCGCCAGCAGGGATCATATGAACACTGAAGCTTTCTTT
CASRDHMNTEAFF
>NA|TRBJ2-3|TRBV4-1|TRBD2
TGCGCCAGCAAGATCGTATTCGGCGGGAGGGCGTCAGATACGCAGTATTTT
CASKIVFGGRASDTQYF
>NA|TRBJ2-1|TRBV7-9|NA
TGTGCCAGCAGCTGGGGGCCGCAGGGAGTCTTC
CASSWGPQGVF
>NA|TRBJ2-1|TRBV11-2|NA
TGTGCCAGCAGCCCTCCTGGGCCCGAAGACAATGAGCAGTTCTTC
CASSPPGPEDNEQFF
>NA|TRBJ2-2|TRBV20-1|TRBD2
TGCTGTGCCCATAACCCGACTAGCGAGAGAACGAACACCGGGGAGCTGTTTTTT
CCAHNPTSERTNTGELFF
>NA|TRBJ2-1|TRBV7-3|NA
TGTGCCAGCAGCTTAGGTGTAGGGGGTATCTATGAGCAGTTCTTC
CASSLGVGGIYEQFF
>NA|TRBJ2-3|TRBV11-1|TRBD2
TGTGCCAGCAGCACGAGACTAGCGGGAGGGCCGGACACAGATACGCAGTATTTT
CASSTRLAGGPDTDTQYF
>NA|TRBJ2-3|TRBV20-1|NA
TGCAGTGCTAACAGCTACACAGATACGCAGTATTTT
CSANSYTDTQYF
>few|TRBJ1-5|TRBV24-1|NA
TGTGCCACCAGTGGTCCGGGGGCGAGTCAGCCCCAGCATTTT
CATSGPGASQPQHF
>NA|TRBJ2-1|TRBV2|TRBD2
TGTGCCAGCAGTGACTCTAGCGGGAGGGATAATGAGCAGTTCTTC
CASSDSSGRDNEQFF
>NA|TRBJ2-7|TRBV30|TRBD2
TGTGCCTGGAGTGTTGGGACTAGTTCCGTCGAGCAGTACTTC
CAWSVGTSSVEQYF
>few|TRBJ2-7|TRBV7-9|NA
TGTGCCAGCAGCCCCACGTGGGGGAGGACCTACGAGCAGTACTTC
CASSPTWGRTYEQYF
>NA|TRBJ2-1|TRBV7-6|TRBD2
TGTGCCAGCAGCCGACTAGCGGGAGGTTGGGGTGAGCAGTTCTTC
CASSRLAGGWGEQFF
>NA|TRBJ2-7|TRBV15|NA
TGTGCCACCAGCCTCAAATTCGGCCAGGCCGCCTACGAGCAGTACTTC
CATSLKFGQAAYEQYF
>NA|TRBJ2-1|TRBV7-8|TRBD2
TGTGCCAGCACCGAGACGGGAGGGCCGAAGAATGAGCAGTTCTTC
CASTETGGPKNEQFF
>NA|TRBJ2-7|TRBV7-9|NA
TGTGCCAGCAGCTTAGTGGCGTTTTACGAGCAGTACTTC
CASSLVAFYEQYF
>NA|TRBJ2-1|TRBV6-6|NA
TGTGCCATACTCTCAGCACGGGAAGAGCAGTTCTTC
CAILSAREEQFF
>few|TRBJ2-5|TRBV5-5|NA
TGTGCCAGCAGCTTGGGACAGTCCCAGTACTTC
CASSLGQSQYF
>NA|TRBJ2-1|TRBV2|TRBD1
TGTGCCAGCAGTGAGGGGGACAGGGGAGTTAATGAGCAGTTCTTC
CASSEGDRGVNEQFF
>few|TRBJ2-1|TRBV9|NA
TGTGCCAGCAGCGTAGGCCCGGGGGCTTCTATGGATGAGCAGTTCTTC
CASSVGPGASMDEQFF
>few|TRBJ2-7|TRBV7-9|TRBD2
TGTGCCAGCAGCTTAGAGGGCGGGGGAACTTCCTACGAGCAGTACTTC
CASSLEGGGTSYEQYF
>NA|TRBJ2-7|TRBV12-3/TRBV12-4|NA
TGTGCCAGCAGCTCTGGACGGACTGCCTACGAGCAGTACTTC
CASSSGRTAYEQYF
>NA|TRBJ1-1|TRBV4-1|NA
TGCGCCAGCAGCCAAGATCGCGGGGTGAACACTGAAGCTTTCTTT
CASSQDRGVNTEAFF
>NA|TRBJ2-7|TRBV20-1|TRBD2
TGCAGTGCTAGGGTCGAGGACGGACTAGCGGGAGGGAACGAGCAGTACTTC
CSARVEDGLAGGNEQYF
>NA|TRBJ2-1|TRBV20-1|NA
TGCAGTGCTAGGGCGGCTAGAGGTCTGAATGAGCAGTTCTTC
CSARAARGLNEQFF
>few|TRBJ2-7|TRBV7-6|NA
TGTGCCAGCAGCTTAGCAGTTGGACAGTCCTACGAGCAGTACTTC
CASSLAVGQSYEQYF
>few|TRBJ1-3|TRBV9|TRBD1
TGTGCCAGCAGCGAGACAGGGGCGCACACCATATATTTT
CASSETGAHTIYF
>NA|TRBJ2-3|TRBV28|NA
TGTGCCAGCAGTTTAATCTCGGATACGCAGTATTTT
CASSLISDTQYF
>few|TRBJ1-1|TRBV4-1|NA
TGCGCCAGCAGCCAAGCTTTCACCATGAACACTGAAGCTTTCTTT
CASSQAFTMNTEAFF
>NA|TRBJ1-1|TRBV12-3/TRBV12-4|NA
TGTGCCAGCAGCCCGGGGAGGGTTGGCACTGAAGCTTTCTTT
CASSPGRVGTEAFF
>few|TRBJ2-2|TRBV5-1|TRBD2
TGCGCCAGCAGAGGTCTAGCGGGTCCTACCGGGGAGCTGTTTTTT
CASRGLAGPTGELFF
>NA|TRBJ1-4|TRBV12-3/TRBV12-4|NA
TGTGCCAGCAGTTTAAGCGACAGTGAAAAACTGTTTTTT
CASSLSDSEKLFF
>few|TRBJ2-2|TRBV27|TRBD2
TGTGCCAGCAGCGTAGCGGGAGGGCCGAACGGGGAGCTGTTTTTT
CASSVAGGPNGELFF
>NA|TRBJ2-3|TRBV7-6|NA
TGTGCCAGCAGCTTACCTCCCTGGGACGGGAGTTGGACAGATACGCAGTATTTT
CASSLPPWDGSWTDTQYF
>NA|TRBJ2-5|TRBV12-3/TRBV12-4|TRBD1
TGTGCCAGCGGGCCCGGGACAGGGGGCTTTGAGACCCAGTACTTC
CASGPGTGGFETQYF
>few|TRBJ2-1|TRBV6-4|NA
TGTGCCAGCAGTGACTCAGGTCATGAGCAGTTCTTC
CASSDSGHEQFF
>once|TRBJ1-2|TRBV29-1|NA
TGCAGCGTTGAAAGAAAGGGGGTGGAAGATGGCTACACCTTC
CSVERKGVEDGYTF
>NA|TRBJ2-3|TRBV21-1|NA
TGTGCCAGCAGAGGATCCCACACAGATACGCAGTATTTT
CASRGSHTDTQYF
>few|TRBJ1-3|TRBV7-2|NA
TGTGCCAGCAGCTCGGACGACAGCGCTGAAAACACCATATATTTT
CASSSDDSAENTIYF
>NA|TRBJ2-1|TRBV9|TRBD2
TGTGCCAGCAGCGTAACCCCTGGCAGCGGGAGTACCTACAATGAGCAGTTCTTC
CASSVTPGSGSTYNEQFF
>once|TRBJ2-7|TRBV2|NA
TGTGCCAGCAGTGAGGGACGATTCTCCTACGAGCAGTACTTC
CASSEGRFSYEQYF
>NA|TRBJ2-2|TRBV29-1|TRBD1
TGCAGCGTTGTCGGGGGACAGGGAGGGGACGGGGAGCTGTTTTTT
CSVVGGQGGDGELFF
>few|TRBJ2-7|TRBV7-9|TRBD1
TGTGCCAGCAGCCCACCTGACACGGGACAGCTTCTCGACGAGCAGTACTTC
CASSPPDTGQLLDEQYF
>few|TRBJ1-2|TRBV20-1|NA
TGCAGTGCTAGAGAACGGGGCCTGGGGTATGGCTACACCTTC
CSARERGLGYGYTF
>few|TRBJ2-7|TRBV7-6|TRBD2
TGTGCCAGCAGCCCACTAGCGGGGGGATCCGAGCAGTACTTC
CASSPLAGGSEQYF
>few|TRBJ2-2|TRBV12-3/TRBV12-4|NA
TGTGCCAGCAGTTTACTGGGCCCCGCGGGGACCGGGGAGCTGTTTTTT
CASSLLGPAGTGELFF
>NA|TRBJ2-2|TRBV24-1|TRBD2
TGTGCCACCAGTGAGTGGGGAACTAGCGGGGACACCGGGGAGCTGTTTTTT
CATSEWGTSGDTGELFF
>few|TRBJ2-7|TRBV2|TRBD2
TGTGCCAGCCAAGTACTAGCGGGGGGCTACGAGCAGTACTTC
CASQVLAGGYEQYF
>many|TRBJ1-5|TRBV12-3/TRBV12-4|NA
TGTGCCAGCAGTTTAGCTGGGACACCTAGCAATCAGCCCCAGCATTTT
CASSLAGTPSNQPQHF